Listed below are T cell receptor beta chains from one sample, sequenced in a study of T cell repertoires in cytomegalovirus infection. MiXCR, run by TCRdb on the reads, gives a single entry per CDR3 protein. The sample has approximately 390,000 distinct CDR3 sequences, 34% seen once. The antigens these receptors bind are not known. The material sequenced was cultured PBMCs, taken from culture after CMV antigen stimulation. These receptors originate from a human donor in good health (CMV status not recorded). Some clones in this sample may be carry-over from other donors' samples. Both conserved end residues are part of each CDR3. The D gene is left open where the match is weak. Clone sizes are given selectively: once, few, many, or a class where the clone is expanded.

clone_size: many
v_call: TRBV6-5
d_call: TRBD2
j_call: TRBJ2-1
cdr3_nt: TGTGCCAGCAGTAATCCACTCAAAGCGGGAGTTAATGAGCAGTTCTTC
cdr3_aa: CASSNPLKAGVNEQFF

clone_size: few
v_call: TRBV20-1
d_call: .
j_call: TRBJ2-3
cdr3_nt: TGCAGTGCTACTACCCGGGACTCTTACACAGATACGCAGTATTTT
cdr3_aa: CSATTRDSYTDTQYF

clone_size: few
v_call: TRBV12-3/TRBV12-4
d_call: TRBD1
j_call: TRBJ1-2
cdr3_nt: TGTGCCAGCAGTCTAAGACAGGGGTTGGCCTATGGCTACACCTTC
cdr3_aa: CASSLRQGLAYGYTF

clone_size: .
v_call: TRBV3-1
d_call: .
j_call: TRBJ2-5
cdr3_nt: TGTGCCAGCAGCCAGGCGGGCCAAGAGACCCAGTACTTC
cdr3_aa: CASSQAGQETQYF

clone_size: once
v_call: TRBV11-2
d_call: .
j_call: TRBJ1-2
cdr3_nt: TGTGCCAGCAGCTCCGGAGCTCCACGCTACACCTTC
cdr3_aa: CASSSGAPRYTF

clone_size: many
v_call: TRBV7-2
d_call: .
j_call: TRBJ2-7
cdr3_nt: TGTGCCAGCAGCCCCACTAGCCCGTCCTACGAGCAGTACTTC
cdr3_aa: CASSPTSPSYEQYF

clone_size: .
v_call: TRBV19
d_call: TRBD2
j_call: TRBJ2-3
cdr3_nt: TGTGCCAGTAGTGACCGACTAGCTCTAGATACGCAGTATTTT
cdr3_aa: CASSDRLALDTQYF

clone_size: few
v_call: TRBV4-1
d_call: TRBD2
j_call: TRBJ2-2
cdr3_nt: TGCGCCAGCAGCCACGGACTAGCGGGAGCGGTCGGGGAGCTGTTTTTT
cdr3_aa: CASSHGLAGAVGELFF

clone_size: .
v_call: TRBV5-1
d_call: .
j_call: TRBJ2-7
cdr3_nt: TGCGCCAGCAGCTGGATGGACATAGCGGCCCCCTCCGAGCAGTACTTC
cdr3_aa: CASSWMDIAAPSEQYF

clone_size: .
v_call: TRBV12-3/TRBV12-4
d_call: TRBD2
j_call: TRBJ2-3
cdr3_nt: TGTGCCAGTAGGAGTGGGGGAGGGCCTTACACAGATACGCAGTATTTT
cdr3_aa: CASRSGGGPYTDTQYF

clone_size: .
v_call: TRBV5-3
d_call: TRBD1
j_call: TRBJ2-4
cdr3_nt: TGTGCCAGCAGCCCCGACAGGGGATCGGGAAACATTCAGTACTTC
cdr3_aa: CASSPDRGSGNIQYF

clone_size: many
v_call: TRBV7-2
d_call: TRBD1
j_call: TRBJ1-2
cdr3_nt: TGTGCCAGCAGCAATCGACAGGGACTTCGGAGGAACTATGGCTACACCTTC
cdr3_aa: CASSNRQGLRRNYGYTF

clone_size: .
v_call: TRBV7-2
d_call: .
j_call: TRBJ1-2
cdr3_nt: TGTGCCAGCAGCCCGGTAGCGGGGCTTAACTATGGCTACACCTTC
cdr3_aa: CASSPVAGLNYGYTF

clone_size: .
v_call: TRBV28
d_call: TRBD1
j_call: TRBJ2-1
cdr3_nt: TGTGCCAGCAGACCTCAAGGGACAGTTCAGTTCTTC
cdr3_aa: CASRPQGTVQFF

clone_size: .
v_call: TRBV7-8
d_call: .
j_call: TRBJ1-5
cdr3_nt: TGTGCCAGCAGCTTACCAGGGGCGGGGGCTATGAGCAATCAGCCCCAGCATTTT
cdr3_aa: CASSLPGAGAMSNQPQHF

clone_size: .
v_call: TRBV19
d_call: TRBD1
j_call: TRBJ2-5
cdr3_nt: TGTGCCAGTAGTATTGCGCAGGGGGCCATCCAAGAGACCCAGTACTTC
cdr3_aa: CASSIAQGAIQETQYF

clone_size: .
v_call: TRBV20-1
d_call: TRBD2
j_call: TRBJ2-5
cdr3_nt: TGCAGTGCAATAGCGGGAGGAGTGGAGACCCAGTACTTC
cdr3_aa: CSAIAGGVETQYF

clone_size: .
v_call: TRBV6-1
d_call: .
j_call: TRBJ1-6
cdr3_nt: TGTGCCAGCACCGAAGGGACATTTTATTCACCCCTCCACTTT
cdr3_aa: CASTEGTFYSPLHF

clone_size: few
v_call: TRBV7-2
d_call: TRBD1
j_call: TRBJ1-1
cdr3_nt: TGTGCCAGCAGCCCACCCACAGGGGCAGGCACTGAAGCTTTCTTT
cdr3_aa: CASSPPTGAGTEAFF

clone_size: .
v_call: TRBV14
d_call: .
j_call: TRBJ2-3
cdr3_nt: TGTGCCAGCAGCCAAGCGTCGGCAGATACGCAGTATTTT
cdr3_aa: CASSQASADTQYF

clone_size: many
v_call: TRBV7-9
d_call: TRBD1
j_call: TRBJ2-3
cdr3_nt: TGTGCCAGCAGCCTAACAGGGGAAACCACAGATACGCAGTATTTT
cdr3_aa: CASSLTGETTDTQYF

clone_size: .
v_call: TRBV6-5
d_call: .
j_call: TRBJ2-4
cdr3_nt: TGTGCCAGCAGTTACGGGGCAGGGGCCAAAAACATTCAGTACTTC
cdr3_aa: CASSYGAGAKNIQYF

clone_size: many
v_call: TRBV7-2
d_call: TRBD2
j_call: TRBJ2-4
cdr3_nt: TGTGCCAGCAGCTTAGCCACGGGGGAGGGCCAAAACATTCAGTACTTC
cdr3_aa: CASSLATGEGQNIQYF

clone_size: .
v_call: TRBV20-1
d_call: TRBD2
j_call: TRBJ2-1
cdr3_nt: TGCAGTGCTAACCCGGGACTAGACTACAATGAGCAGTTCTTC
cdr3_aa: CSANPGLDYNEQFF

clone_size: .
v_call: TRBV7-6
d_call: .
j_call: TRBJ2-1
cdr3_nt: TGTGCCAGCAGCTTAGTACCCAGCCTCGGGGGATACAATGAGCAGTTCTTC
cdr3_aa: CASSLVPSLGGYNEQFF

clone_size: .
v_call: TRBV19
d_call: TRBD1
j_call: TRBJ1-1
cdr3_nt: TGTGCCAGTAGTATATACAGGGGAAACACTGAAGCTTTCTTT
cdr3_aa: CASSIYRGNTEAFF

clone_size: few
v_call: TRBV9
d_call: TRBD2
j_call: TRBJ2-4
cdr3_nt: TGTGCCAGCAGCGTAGTTGCGGGAGGGCCGATGGGCATTCAGTACTTC
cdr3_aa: CASSVVAGGPMGIQYF

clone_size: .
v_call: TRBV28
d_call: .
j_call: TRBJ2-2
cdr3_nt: TGTGCCAGCTTGGAGGGGGGAGCTTTTACCGGGGAGCTGTTTTTT
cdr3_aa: CASLEGGAFTGELFF

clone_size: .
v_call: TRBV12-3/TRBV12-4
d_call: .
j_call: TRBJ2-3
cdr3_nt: TGTGCCAGCAGTCCCCGGGGTGCCCACACAGATACGCAGTATTTT
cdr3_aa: CASSPRGAHTDTQYF

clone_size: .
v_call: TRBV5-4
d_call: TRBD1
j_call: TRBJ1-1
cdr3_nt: TGTGCCAGCAGCAAGACCGCAGGGGGCACTGAAGCTTTCTTT
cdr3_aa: CASSKTAGGTEAFF

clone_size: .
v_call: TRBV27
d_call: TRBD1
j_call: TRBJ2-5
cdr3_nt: TGTGCCAGCACCACAAGGACAGGGCCGGGGGAGACCCAGTACTTC
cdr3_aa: CASTTRTGPGETQYF

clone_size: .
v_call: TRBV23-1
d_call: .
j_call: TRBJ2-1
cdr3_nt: TGCGCCAGTGCAGGGGAAACCCCATTTGTTGAGCAGTTCTTC
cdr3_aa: CASAGETPFVEQFF

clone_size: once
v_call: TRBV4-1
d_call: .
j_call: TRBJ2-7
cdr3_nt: TGCGCCAGCAGCCCAGGCCCCGGCGGCTACGATCAGTACTTC
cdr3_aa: CASSPGPGGYDQYF

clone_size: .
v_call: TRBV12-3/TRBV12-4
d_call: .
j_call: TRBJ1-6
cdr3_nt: TGTGCCAGCAGACCTGGACCAGGGAGAAATTCACCCCTCCACTTT
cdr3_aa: CASRPGPGRNSPLHF

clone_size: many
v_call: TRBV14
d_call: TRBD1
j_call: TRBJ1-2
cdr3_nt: TGTGCCAGCAGCCCCATAGGAGACAGGGAAACTCGAGATGGTTATGGCTACACCTTC
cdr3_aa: CASSPIGDRETRDGYGYTF

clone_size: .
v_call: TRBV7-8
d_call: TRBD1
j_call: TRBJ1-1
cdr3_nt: TGTGCCAGCAGCACCCGGACAGGGCTCACTGAAGCTTTCTTT
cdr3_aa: CASSTRTGLTEAFF

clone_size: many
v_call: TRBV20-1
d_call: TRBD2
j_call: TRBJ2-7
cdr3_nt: TGCAGTGCTAGGGGAGGTTCCGGGACTAACTCCTACGAGCAGTACTTC
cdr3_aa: CSARGGSGTNSYEQYF

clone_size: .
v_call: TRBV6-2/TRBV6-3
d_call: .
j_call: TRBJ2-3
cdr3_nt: TGTGCCAGCACCCCCAGTTTGGGCACAGATACGCAGTATTTT
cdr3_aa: CASTPSLGTDTQYF

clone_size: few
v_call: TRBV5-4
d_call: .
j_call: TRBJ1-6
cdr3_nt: TGTGCCAGCAGCTTGAGGCAGGGTGATAATTCACCCCTCCACTTT
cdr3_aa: CASSLRQGDNSPLHF

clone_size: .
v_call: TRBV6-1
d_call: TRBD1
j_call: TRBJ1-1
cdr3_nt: TGTGCCACCGAAACCGGGACAGCCGGGACTGAAGCTTTCTTT
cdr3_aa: CATETGTAGTEAFF

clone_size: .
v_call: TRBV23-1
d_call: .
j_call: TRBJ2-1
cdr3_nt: TGCGCCAGCAGTCATCCGGACTGCTACAATGAGCAGTTCTTC
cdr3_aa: CASSHPDCYNEQFF

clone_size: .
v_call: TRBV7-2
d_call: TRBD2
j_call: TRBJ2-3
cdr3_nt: TGTGCCAGCAGCTCAAGACTAGCGGGAGGGCGTGATACGCAGTATTTT
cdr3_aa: CASSSRLAGGRDTQYF

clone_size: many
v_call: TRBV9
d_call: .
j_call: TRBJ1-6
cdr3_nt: TGTGCCAGCAGCGCGGGATCCCGCTCCTATAATTCACCCCTCCACTTT
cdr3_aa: CASSAGSRSYNSPLHF

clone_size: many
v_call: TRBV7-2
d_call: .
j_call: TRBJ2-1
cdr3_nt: TGTGCCAGCAGCTTTTGGGAGAAATCCTACAATGAGCAGTTCTTC
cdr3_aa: CASSFWEKSYNEQFF

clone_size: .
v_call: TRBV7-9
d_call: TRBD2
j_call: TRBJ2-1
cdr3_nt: TGTGCCAGCAGCCCAGTCCCGGGACTAGCGGGAGGGACAAATGAGCAGTTCTTC
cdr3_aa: CASSPVPGLAGGTNEQFF

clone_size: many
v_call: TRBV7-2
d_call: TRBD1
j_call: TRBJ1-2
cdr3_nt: TGTGCCAGCAGCGCCTACAATGCAGGGGGAGAAGATGGCTACACCTTC
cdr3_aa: CASSAYNAGGEDGYTF

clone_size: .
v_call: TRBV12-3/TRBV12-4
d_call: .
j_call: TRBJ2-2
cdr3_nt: TGTGCCAGCAGTTTAAGCCCGAACACCGGGGAGCTGTTTTTT
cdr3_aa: CASSLSPNTGELFF

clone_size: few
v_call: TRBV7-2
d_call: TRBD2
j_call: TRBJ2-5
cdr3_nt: TGTGCCAGCAGCCCCCCCGGACTAGCGAGGGGGGGGACCCAGTACTTC
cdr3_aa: CASSPPGLARGGTQYF

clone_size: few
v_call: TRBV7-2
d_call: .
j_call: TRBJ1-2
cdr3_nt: TGTGCCAGCAGCTTATTTGCGGACTCAGACTACACCTTC
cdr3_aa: CASSLFADSDYTF

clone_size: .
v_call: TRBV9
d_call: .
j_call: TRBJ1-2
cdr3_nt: TGTGCCAGCAGCGCCAACAGGGATGGCTACACCTTC
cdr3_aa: CASSANRDGYTF

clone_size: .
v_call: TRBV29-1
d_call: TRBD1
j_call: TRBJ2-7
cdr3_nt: TGCAGCGCCCGCCGGGACAGTAGCTCCTACGAGCAGTACTTC
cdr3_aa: CSARRDSSSYEQYF